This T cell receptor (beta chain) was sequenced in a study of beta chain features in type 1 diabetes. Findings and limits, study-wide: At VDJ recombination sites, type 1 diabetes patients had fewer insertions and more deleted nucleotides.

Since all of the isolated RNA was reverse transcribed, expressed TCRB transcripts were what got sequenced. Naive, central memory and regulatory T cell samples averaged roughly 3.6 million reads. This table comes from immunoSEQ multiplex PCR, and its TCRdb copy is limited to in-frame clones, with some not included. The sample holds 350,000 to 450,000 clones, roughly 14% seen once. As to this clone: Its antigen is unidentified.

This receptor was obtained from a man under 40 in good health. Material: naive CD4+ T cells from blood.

As DNA, the CDR3 is TGTGCCAGCAGCTTAAGTTTGACCCGGGACAGGGGGGCAGATACGCAGTATTTT. Residues: CASSLSLTRDRGADTQYF. The chain carries TRBV7-2 and TRBJ2-3; 11 nucleotides agree with TRBD1. The CDR3 runs to 18 residues. CDR1 and CDR2 (germline): SGHTA, FQGNSA. The J segment lost 4 bases and the V segment lost 2 bases, leaving 11 bases of the junction unmatched.